This T cell receptor (beta chain) was recorded in a study of T cells in Graves' hyperthyroidism and ophthalmopathy. Template material for amplifying TCR beta CDR3 regions consisted of RNA transcripts. An initial round of RT-PCR targeting the TCR CDR3 relied on the HTBI primer set. MiXCR, run by TCRdb on the multiplex PCR reads, gives a single entry per CDR3 protein. The data hold hundreds of thousands of distinct CDR3 sequences, with 15% to 20% observed a single time. V was pared by 1 base and J by 0 bases, with 10 bases between. The CDR3 sequence is 15 residues long. Per germline, CDR1 KGHSH and CDR2 LQKENI. This clonotype was detected only a few times.

This sequence originates from a man aged 35 to 55 with Graves' ophthalmopathy. The chain is built from TRBV18 and TRBJ2-7; D gene uncertain. Input material: blood. The CDR3 loop reads CASSPRSQSSYEQYF. The CDR3 DNA follows: TGTGCCAGCTCACCACGTAGCCAGTCCTCCTACGAGCAGTACTTC.